A selection of T cell receptor beta chains follows, all from one sample in a study of OX40 agonist ivuxolimab in advanced cancers. Measured with immunoSEQ multiplex PCR; TCRdb has only the in-frame clones, and not every one. The sample includes roughly 28,000 clones, about 90% of them seen just once. The source material was CD4+ or CD8+ T cells sorted from blood, sampled in a trial of the OX40 agonist ivuxolimab. The receptors stem from an adult with an advanced solid tumor such as melanoma, head and neck, liver or kidney cancer. Both conserved end residues are part of each CDR3. Fields, in order: CDR3 protein, CDR3 DNA, clone size, V gene, J gene, D gene. The D gene is left open where the match is weak. Some rows mark clone size as missing; the rest say once, few, many or name a class of expanded clone.

CDR3: CASSIIDRGNQPQHF; DNA: TGTGCCAGTAGTATTATCGACAGGGGAAATCAGCCCCAGCATTTT; size: NA; V: TRBV19; J: TRBJ1-5; D: TRBD1
CDR3: CASSTIHTEAFF; DNA: TGTGCCAGCAGTACGATACACACTGAAGCTTTCTTT; size: NA; V: TRBV25-1; J: TRBJ1-1; D: NA
CDR3: CASSQAPEGGNEQFF; DNA: TGCGCCAGCAGCCAAGCCCCAGAAGGTGGCAATGAGCAGTTCTTC; size: medium-sized; V: TRBV4-3; J: TRBJ2-1; D: NA
CDR3: CASSLVGDGYEQYF; DNA: TGTGCCAGCAGCTTAGTAGGGGATGGCTACGAACAGTACTTC; size: once; V: TRBV7-6; J: TRBJ2-7; D: NA
CDR3: CASSLMGGLQETQYF; DNA: TGTGCCAGCAGCTTAATGGGTGGGCTGCAAGAGACCCAGTACTTC; size: NA; V: TRBV7-3; J: TRBJ2-5; D: NA
CDR3: CASNPLNTGGYTGELFF; DNA: TGTGCCAGTAACCCACTGAATACAGGGGGCTACACCGGGGAGCTGTTTTTT; size: NA; V: TRBV19; J: TRBJ2-2; D: TRBD1
CDR3: CASSHGSGGGPTQYF; DNA: TGTGCCAGCAGCCATGGATCAGGGGGAGGGCCCACCCAGTACTTC; size: NA; V: TRBV7-2; J: TRBJ2-5; D: NA
CDR3: CASSTMMMESGGISGANVLTF; DNA: TGTGCCAGCAGTACTATGATGATGGAGAGCGGGGGCATCTCTGGGGCCAACGTCCTGACTTTC; size: large; V: TRBV28; J: TRBJ2-6; D: TRBD2
CDR3: CATSGLAGSEQFF; DNA: TGTGCCACCTCGGGACTAGCGGGATCTGAGCAGTTCTTC; size: NA; V: TRBV9; J: TRBJ2-1; D: TRBD2
CDR3: CASSFSTGGGYEQYF; DNA: TGTGCCAGCAGTTTCTCGACAGGGGGCGGTTACGAGCAGTACTTC; size: NA; V: TRBV28; J: TRBJ2-7; D: TRBD1
CDR3: CASSSTARGRYRLEQFF; DNA: TGTGCCAGCAGCTCAACTGCTCGCGGGAGGTACCGACTTGAGCAGTTCTTC; size: NA; V: TRBV7-9; J: TRBJ2-1; D: TRBD2
CDR3: CASSPGRTSTDTQYF; DNA: TGTGCCAGCAGCCCCGGACGTACTAGCACAGATACGCAGTATTTT; size: NA; V: TRBV7-3; J: TRBJ2-3; D: NA
CDR3: CASSLALLAGDTGELFF; DNA: TGTGCCAGCAGCTTAGCCCTTCTGGCGGGAGACACCGGGGAGCTGTTTTTT; size: NA; V: TRBV11-2; J: TRBJ2-2; D: TRBD2
CDR3: CASSLGRRDNSPLHF; DNA: TGTGCCAGCAGCTTAGGGCGCAGGGACAATTCACCCCTCCACTTT; size: NA; V: TRBV11-2; J: TRBJ1-6; D: NA
CDR3: CASSPAGGGLVYGYTF; DNA: TGCGCCAGCAGCCCCGCAGGTGGGGGGCTCGTCTATGGCTACACCTTC; size: NA; V: TRBV5-1; J: TRBJ1-2; D: NA
CDR3: CASSREQGGDTEAFF; DNA: TGCGCCAGCAGCCGAGAACAGGGTGGGGACACTGAAGCTTTCTTT; size: NA; V: TRBV4-1; J: TRBJ1-1; D: NA
CDR3: CASSLSGGYNEQFF; DNA: TGTGCCAGCAGTTTAAGCGGGGGTTACAATGAGCAGTTCTTC; size: NA; V: TRBV28; J: TRBJ2-1; D: TRBD2
CDR3: CASSQEFTGELFF; DNA: TGCGCCAGCAGCCAAGAGTTTACCGGGGAGCTGTTTTTT; size: NA; V: TRBV4-1; J: TRBJ2-2; D: NA
CDR3: CASGLAGQGFDEQFF; DNA: TGTGCTAGTGGTTTGGCCGGACAGGGGTTCGATGAGCAGTTCTTC; size: NA; V: TRBV12-5; J: TRBJ2-1; D: TRBD1
CDR3: CASSSSLGGLAGVNEQFF; DNA: TGTGCCAGCAGCTCCTCTCTAGGTGGTCTAGCGGGAGTCAATGAGCAGTTCTTC; size: NA; V: TRBV7-9; J: TRBJ2-1; D: TRBD2
CDR3: CASSVGPTGDEQFF; DNA: TGTGCCAGCAGCGTGGGCCCGACGGGCGATGAGCAGTTCTTC; size: NA; V: TRBV9; J: TRBJ2-1; D: NA
CDR3: CASSLLAGGIYSGANVLTF; DNA: TGTGCCAGCAGTTTATTAGCGGGAGGGATCTACTCTGGGGCCAACGTCCTGACTTTC; size: NA; V: TRBV27; J: TRBJ2-6; D: TRBD2
CDR3: CASSLRKYSTDTQYF; DNA: TGTGCCAGCAGCTTGAGAAAATATAGCACAGATACGCAGTATTTT; size: NA; V: TRBV5-4; J: TRBJ2-3; D: NA
CDR3: CASSLEVGTEAFF; DNA: TGTGCCAGCAGCCTCGAAGTCGGCACTGAAGCTTTCTTT; size: NA; V: TRBV7-9; J: TRBJ1-1; D: NA
CDR3: CASGQGRDTEAFF; DNA: TGTGCTAGTGGTCAGGGCCGCGACACTGAAGCTTTCTTT; size: once; V: TRBV12-5; J: TRBJ1-1; D: NA
CDR3: CASSSRGTYYEQYF; DNA: TGTGCCAGCAGTTCCAGGGGTACCTACTACGAGCAGTACTTC; size: NA; V: TRBV28; J: TRBJ2-7; D: NA
CDR3: CASSPPGTGWAGELFF; DNA: TGCGCCAGCAGCCCACCGGGTACAGGGTGGGCCGGGGAGCTGTTTTTT; size: NA; V: TRBV4-1; J: TRBJ2-2; D: NA
CDR3: CASSVDLGYEQYF; DNA: TGTGCCAGCAGCGTAGACCTCGGCTACGAGCAGTACTTC; size: NA; V: TRBV9; J: TRBJ2-7; D: NA
CDR3: CASSSSLASYEQYF; DNA: TGTGCCAGCAGCTCGAGTCTAGCGTCCTACGAGCAGTACTTC; size: once; V: TRBV5-4; J: TRBJ2-7; D: NA
CDR3: CASTPLGSSYNEQFF; DNA: TGTGCCAGCACCCCCTTAGGGAGCTCCTACAATGAGCAGTTCTTC; size: NA; V: TRBV28; J: TRBJ2-1; D: NA
CDR3: CASSKLAGGPSGEQYF; DNA: TGTGCCAGCAGTAAGCTAGCGGGAGGGCCTTCCGGCGAGCAGTACTTC; size: NA; V: TRBV27; J: TRBJ2-7; D: TRBD2
CDR3: CATSNREMNTEAFF; DNA: TGTGCCACCAGTAACAGGGAGATGAACACTGAAGCTTTCTTT; size: NA; V: TRBV7-9; J: TRBJ1-1; D: NA
CDR3: CASSLQYYNEQFF; DNA: TGTGCCAGCAGCCTACAATACTACAATGAGCAGTTCTTC; size: NA; V: TRBV27; J: TRBJ2-1; D: NA
CDR3: CASSRSGLAGLGEQYF; DNA: TGTGCCAGCAGCCGATCTGGACTAGCGGGACTGGGGGAGCAGTACTTC; size: NA; V: TRBV7-8; J: TRBJ2-7; D: TRBD2
CDR3: CAWSVLTWNEQFF; DNA: TGTGCCTGGAGTGTACTAACCTGGAATGAGCAGTTCTTC; size: NA; V: TRBV30; J: TRBJ2-1; D: NA
CDR3: CASSLQGTETQYF; DNA: TGTGCCAGCAGCTTGCAAGGGACCGAGACCCAGTACTTC; size: NA; V: TRBV5-4; J: TRBJ2-5; D: NA
CDR3: CATRDSGNTIYF; DNA: TGTGCCACCAGGGACTCTGGAAACACCATATATTTT; size: NA; V: TRBV15; J: TRBJ1-3; D: NA
CDR3: CASSLYLFRGATEAFF; DNA: TGTGCCAGCAGCCTTTACCTTTTCAGGGGGGCCACTGAAGCTTTCTTT; size: NA; V: TRBV28; J: TRBJ1-1; D: TRBD1
CDR3: CASSIGSSILGEKLFF; DNA: TGTGCCAGTAGTATCGGTTCGTCGATACTCGGGGAAAAACTGTTTTTT; size: NA; V: TRBV19; J: TRBJ1-4; D: NA
CDR3: CASSLSPPTEQYF; DNA: TGCGCCAGCAGCCTAAGTCCCCCTACCGAGCAGTACTTC; size: NA; V: TRBV4-1; J: TRBJ2-7; D: NA
CDR3: CASSPGDSHYFNYGYTF; DNA: TGTGCCAGCAGCCCCGGGGACAGTCATTATTTTAACTATGGCTACACCTTC; size: NA; V: TRBV7-6; J: TRBJ1-2; D: TRBD1
CDR3: CASSPPPVAVDYEQYF; DNA: TGTGCCAGCTCACCACCCCCTGTAGCGGTTGACTACGAGCAGTACTTC; size: NA; V: TRBV18; J: TRBJ2-7; D: NA
CDR3: CASRGQNYNYGYTF; DNA: TGTGCCAGTAGGGGACAGAATTATAACTATGGCTACACCTTC; size: NA; V: TRBV19; J: TRBJ1-2; D: TRBD1
CDR3: CASSQGQMTSREQYF; DNA: TGCGCCAGCAGCCAGGGTCAGATGACCTCCCGCGAGCAGTACTTC; size: NA; V: TRBV4-1; J: TRBJ2-7; D: NA
CDR3: CASSPPWAGELERPPGEQYF; DNA: TGTGCCAGCTCCCCGCCCTGGGCGGGAGAGTTAGAGCGGCCCCCGGGGGAGCAGTACTTC; size: NA; V: TRBV18; J: TRBJ2-7; D: TRBD2
CDR3: CASSSTSANEQFF; DNA: TGTGCCAGCAGTTCGACTAGCGCCAATGAGCAGTTCTTC; size: NA; V: TRBV27; J: TRBJ2-1; D: TRBD2
CDR3: CASSDRAGGNEQYF; DNA: TGTGCCAGCAGTGACAGGGCCGGGGGGAACGAGCAGTACTTC; size: few; V: TRBV6-4; J: TRBJ2-7; D: TRBD2
CDR3: CASSQPWGSGAGELFF; DNA: TGCGCCAGCAGCCAACCGTGGGGGAGCGGTGCCGGGGAGCTGTTTTTT; size: NA; V: TRBV4-1; J: TRBJ2-2; D: NA
CDR3: CASSLGSPGELFF; DNA: TGTGCCAGCAGCTTGGGTAGCCCCGGGGAGCTGTTTTTT; size: NA; V: TRBV7-2; J: TRBJ2-2; D: NA
CDR3: CASSLGLAGVSGETQYF; DNA: TGTGCCAGCAGTCTGGGACTAGCGGGAGTTAGTGGAGAGACCCAGTACTTC; size: NA; V: TRBV28; J: TRBJ2-5; D: TRBD2
CDR3: CASSYAGGYEQYF; DNA: TGTGCCAGCAGTTACGCGGGGGGTTACGAGCAGTACTTC; size: NA; V: TRBV6-5; J: TRBJ2-7; D: TRBD2
CDR3: CAVSGPSTDTQYF; DNA: TGTGCCGTCAGCGGACCTAGCACAGATACGCAGTATTTT; size: NA; V: TRBV30; J: TRBJ2-3; D: NA
CDR3: CASSYTTGGGREAFF; DNA: TGTGCCAGCAGTTACACGACAGGCGGGGGGAGGGAAGCTTTCTTT; size: NA; V: TRBV6-5; J: TRBJ1-1; D: NA
CDR3: CASSQVAGEYEQYF; DNA: TGTGCCAGCAGCCAAGTAGCGGGTGAATACGAGCAGTACTTC; size: NA; V: TRBV4-2; J: TRBJ2-7; D: TRBD2
CDR3: CASSFNDVVYTDTQYF; DNA: TGTGCCAGCAGCTTCAACGATGTGGTGTACACAGATACGCAGTATTTT; size: NA; V: TRBV11-2; J: TRBJ2-3; D: NA
CDR3: CASSPSGRAHTQYF; DNA: TGTGCCAGCAGTCCTAGCGGGAGGGCCCATACGCAGTATTTT; size: once; V: TRBV28; J: TRBJ2-3; D: TRBD2
CDR3: CASSLGSTGVGTEAFF; DNA: TGCGCCAGCAGCTTGGGGTCGACAGGGGTCGGCACTGAAGCTTTCTTT; size: NA; V: TRBV5-1; J: TRBJ1-1; D: TRBD1
CDR3: CASGDDEGRSTYEQYF; DNA: TGTGCCAGCGGAGACGATGAAGGACGGTCAACCTACGAGCAGTACTTC; size: NA; V: TRBV7-8; J: TRBJ2-7; D: NA
CDR3: CASSFGGQADTQYF; DNA: TGTGCCAGCAGCTTCGGGGGACAGGCAGATACGCAGTATTTT; size: NA; V: TRBV5-4; J: TRBJ2-3; D: TRBD1
CDR3: CATSEDSGNTQYF; DNA: TGTGCCACCAGCGAGGATTCAGGAAATACGCAGTATTTT; size: once; V: TRBV15; J: TRBJ2-3; D: NA